Sequencing of this T cell receptor (beta chain) was carried out in a study of response to subunit inactivated influenza vaccine. CDR1 is LNHNV and CDR2 is YYDKDF in the germline V gene (reference sequence). The J segment lost 4 bases and the V segment lost 3 bases, leaving 5 bases of the junction unmatched. There are 14 residues in the CDR3. A single record per CDR3 protein comes from TCRdb applying MiXCR to the RT-PCR reads. The sample holds about half a million distinct CDR3 sequences, around 25% seen once. The receptor's source is a man aged 45 to 65 who received an inactivated influenza vaccine. This specimen consisted of CD4+ T cells sorted from PBMCs, obtained about 5 days after vaccination. V gene TRBV15 combines with J gene TRBJ2-5; TRBD1 agrees at 7 bases. The CDR3 is CATSSYRGSETQYF. CDR3 DNA: TGTGCCACCAGCAGCTACAGGGGTTCAGAGACCCAGTACTTC. The variable domain in full, with the rest retrieved from reference TRBV15 and TRBJ2-5, is DAMVIQNPRYQVTQFGKPVTLSCSQTLNHNVMYWYQQKSSQAPKLLFHYYDKDFNNEADTPDNFQSRRPNTSFCFLDIRSPGLGDTAMYLCATSSYRGSETQYFGPGTRLLVL.